This T cell receptor beta chain was observed in a study of blood T cell repertoires in COVID-19 (dated by TCRdb to about 2020). About the investigation overall: The collaborator samples originated in the United States, Italy and Spain and spanned the acute and convalescent phases of COVID-19. The material from the prospective study consisted of cDNA or gDNA derived from T cells, B-cell-depleted T cells, or PBMCs. Where HLA class I and class II types were available, the types were taken from metadata supplied by the sample provider, not from assay-based typing. A de-identified subject ID, COVID-19 status, age in years and sex were almost always included in the sample metadata. A freely available public database, intended as a resource for researchers studying the immune response to SARS-CoV-2, is where the repertoires were released. The dataset comprised deeply sampled blood TCRbeta repertoires from subjects exposed to, actively infected with, or recovered from COVID-19. The samples were drawn from the first 160 participants of the ongoing ImmuneRACE study and from roughly 1,300 subjects provided by 6 global collaborators. Broad study findings and their caveats: The quantity of clinical and demographic metadata differed by source and by participant and was supplied without curation.

Samples from volunteer blood donors who had recovered from COVID-19 were contributed by a second Seattle source. Each collaborating institution followed its own protocols to collect whole blood in K2EDTA tubes. For TCRbeta analysis, collaborator samples were shipped as frozen whole blood, as isolated PBMCs, or as DNA extracted from either sample type. TCRbeta CDR3 regions were amplified from genomic DNA using the immunoSEQ Assay, a bias-controlled multiplex PCR. The published analysis was carried out like this. The number of nucleated cells in each sample was estimated from the amplification of reference gene primers within the assay. Sequence reads were collapsed and filtered to measure the absolute abundance of every unique TCRbeta CDR3 rearrangement. For each sample, productive Simpson clonality was calculated as the square root of Simpson's diversity index across productive rearrangements. The immuneACCESS repertoire file appears here via TCRdb, limited to in-frame rearrangements. These files lack a portion of the clones; in checked studies, under half of the deficit traces to unresolved V genes, and the cause of the others is not known. The V and J calls and clone size were taken over from that table, and D and trimming were inferred from the DNA. A total of 250,000 to 300,000 clones appear in this sample, about nine tenths of them only once. The top ten constitute approximately 1.5% of the sample.

With regard to this clone: Its antigen is still unknown. No base quality information exists; no much larger clone differs at one position.

The CDR3 starts with the cysteine, ends with the phenylalanine, and has 15 residues. Just the 45-base CDR3 DNA is kept, in frame starting at base 1. V sheds 2 bases and J sheds 10 bases, leaving 15 bases between their ends. Looking up the germline V gene (reference sequence) yields CDR1 LNHNV and CDR2 YYDKDF. The sample was peripheral blood. The receptor comes from a woman aged 40 to 50 who had recovered from COVID-19. This receptor chain uses TRBV15 and TRBJ1-6; a tentative D match to TRBD1 spans 5 bases. The CDR3 reads CATSRIDSAGSPLHF. Here is the DNA: TGTGCCACCAGCAGAATAGACAGCGCCGGGTCACCCCTCCACTTT. The full variable domain, with segments outside the CDR3 supplied by the reference TRBV15 and TRBJ1-6 proteins, appears as DAMVIQNPRYQVTQFGKPVTLSCSQTLNHNVMYWYQQKSSQAPKLLFHYYDKDFNNEADTPDNFQSRRPNTSFCFLDIRSPGLGDTAMYLCATSRIDSAGSPLHFGNGTRLTVT.